The 21 T cell receptor beta chains presented below share a single source sample, sequenced in a study of blood T cell repertoires in COVID-19. Profiled with immunoSEQ multiplex PCR; TCRdb holds only in-frame clones, not every one. The table has 200,000 to 300,000 clones, over 80% seen once. Sequencing was done on a sample of peripheral blood. The receptors stem from a human donor in a cohort sampled during active COVID-19.

This clone showed up many times. The J gene is TRBJ1-1, the V gene TRBV6-2 or TRBV6-3, with a tentative D call TRBD1 (5 bases). The CDR3 contains 13 residues. The germline V gene encodes CDR1 MNHEY and CDR2 SVGEGT. V was trimmed by 4 bases and J by 4 bases, leaving 10 bases between them. This CDR3 reads CASSSRAATEAFF. CDR3 bases: TGTGCCAGCAGTTCCAGGGCCGCCACTGAAGCTTTCTTT.

V is TRBV28 and J is TRBJ1-6; no definite D call. Germline loops: CDR1 MDHEN, CDR2 SYDVKM. V lost 7 bases, J lost 8 bases, and 18 bases lay in between. The CDR3 extends over 15 amino acids. The CDR3 reads CASTSNGREYSPLHF. CDR3 nucleotides: TGTGCCAGCACCTCAAACGGCCGGGAGTATTCACCCCTCCACTTT.

This sequence joins TRBV19 and TRBJ2-2, with unresolved D. The CDR3 totals 14 residues. CDR1 is LNHDA, CDR2 SQIVND, per germline (reference sequence). Trimming shortened V by 1 base and J by 1 base, and 4 bases separated the two germline ends. Here the CDR3 reads CASSIAGNTGELFF. The CDR3 nucleotides are TGTGCCAGTAGTATAGCCGGGAACACCGGGGAGCTGTTTTTT. Full variable domain (outside the CDR3, taken from reference TRBV19 and TRBJ2-2): DGGITQSPKYLFRKEGQNVTLSCEQNLNHDAMYWYRQDPGQGLRLIYYSQIVNDFQKGDIAEGYSVSREKKESFPLTVTSAQKNPTAFYLCASSIAGNTGELFFGEGSRLTVL.

The CDR3 DNA reads TGTGCCAGCAGCTTAGAATCGGGTAGTCGATATCAGCCCCAGCATTTT. It translates to CASSLESGSRYQPQHF. The chain has TRBV7-2 and TRBJ1-5; D gene uncertain. Germline CDR1 and CDR2: SGHTA and FQGNSA. With 1 base removed from V and 5 bases from J, the gap between germline ends came to 15 bases. This CDR3 has 16 residues.

V usage is TRBV10-3 and J usage is TRBJ2-5; 8 positions match TRBD1. Trimming at V came to 7 bases and at J to 5 bases, leaving 12 bases not matched to a gene. The CDR3 extends over 15 amino acids. The germline V gene encodes CDR1 ENHRY and CDR2 SYGVKD. In DNA form, the CDR3 reads TGTGCCATCAACTACGGGGCAGGGGGCGGCGAGACCCAGTACTTC. This translates into CAINYGAGGGETQYF.

This chain uses TRBV3-1 (or the pseudogene TRBV3-2) with TRBJ2-7, with 8 nucleotides matching TRBD2. The CDR3 totals 15 residues. After removal of 5 bases from V and 2 bases from J, the junction contained 8 bases not matched to a gene. CDR1 is LGHDT and CDR2 is YNNKEL in the germline V gene (reference sequence). The CDR3 coding sequence is TGTGCCAGCAGCACTAGGACTAGCCGAGCCTACGAGCAGTACTTC. This sequence encodes CASSTRTSRAYEQYF.

V usage is TRBV19 and J usage is TRBJ2-3; 10 bases are a match to TRBD2. CDR1 is LNHDA, CDR2 SQIVND, per germline (reference sequence). The junction had 5 bases not matched to a gene; V was cut back by 7 bases and J by 4 bases. The CDR3 is 14 residues long. The CDR3, as DNA: TGTGCCAGTAATCTAGCGGGAGCAGCAGATACGCAGTATTTT. It codes for CASNLAGAADTQYF.

V gene TRBV2 combines with J gene TRBJ1-4, with TRBD1 matching over 7 bases. The V gene end was trimmed by 3 bases and the J gene end by 3 bases; junction bases not matched to a gene: 7. The CDR3 spans 16 residues. Germline V CDR1 and CDR2: SNHLY, FYNNEI. The DNA for the CDR3 is TGTGCCAGCAGTGACCTATACAGGGGTGCTAATGAAAAACTGTTTTTT. Amino acid sequence: CASSDLYRGANEKLFF.

The rearrangement joins TRBV20-1 to TRBJ2-1; tentative D call: TRBD1 (6 bases). Germline V gene data show CDR1 as DFQATT and CDR2 as SNEGSKA (reference sequence). This CDR3 has 15 amino acids. The V end lost 3 bases, the J end lost 3 bases, and 15 bases lay between the germline ends. CDR3 nucleotide sequence: TGCAGTGCTAGTGGACAGAACTTTAACTACAATGAGCAGTTCTTC. Amino acids: CSASGQNFNYNEQFF.

In the case of this clone: Sequence at one end of the junction differs from germline and may be a read error. V usage is TRBV11-2 and J usage is TRBJ2-1; 12 positions match TRBD1. The CDR3 consists of 16 residues. Germline V lookup: CDR1 SGHAT, CDR2 FQNNGV. The CDR3 sequence: CASSFAGTGGYDEQFF. CDR3 bases: TGTGCCAGCAGCTTTGCCGGGACAGGGGGCTACGATGAGCAGTTCTTC.

The chain carries TRBV19 and TRBJ1-4, with D unresolved. V lost 3 bases, J lost 3 bases, and 14 bases lay in between. The CDR3 extends over 16 amino acids. Germline CDR1 and CDR2: LNHDA and SQIVND (reference sequence). CDR3 protein: CASSISVRVANEKLFF. Written as DNA, the CDR3 is TGTGCCAGTAGTATCTCGGTCCGGGTGGCTAATGAAAAACTGTTTTTT.

This chain connects TRBV6-5 to TRBJ1-2; TRBD1 might be the D (6 bases). Trimming left V 7 bases short and J 3 bases short, with 15 bases between. Germline assignment: CDR1 MNHEY and CDR2 SVGAGI. This CDR3 contains 14 residues. In nucleotides, the CDR3 is TGTGCCAGCAAGAGGGAACAGGGCGACTATGGCTACACCTTC. The encoded protein is CASKREQGDYGYTF.

This clone was observed a few times. V usage is TRBV7-9 and J usage is TRBJ2-1; D ambiguous. The CDR3 extends over 15 amino acids. Trimming removed 3 bases at V and 7 bases at J, with 16 bases between. CDR1 and CDR2 (germline): SEHNR, FQNEAQ (reference sequence). The CDR3 DNA follows: TGTGCCAGCAGCTTCATAGCCCTCGGTAGGAATGAGCAGTTCTTC. The encoded protein is CASSFIALGRNEQFF. Supplemented by reference TRBV7-9 and TRBJ2-1, the full variable domain reads DTGVSQNPRHKITKRGQNVTFRCDPISEHNRLYWYRQTLGQGPEFLTYFQNEAQLEKSRLLSDRFSAERPKGSFSTLEIQRTEQGDSAMYLCASSFIALGRNEQFFGPGTRLTVL.

V usage is TRBV6-5 and J usage is TRBJ2-5; tentatively, D is TRBD2 (7 bases). CDR3 length: 16 amino acids. V was clipped by 3 bases and J by 2 bases, with 16 bases between them. The V gene's germline CDR1 is MNHEY and CDR2 SVGAGI. The CDR3 here is CASSYLGGAPQETQYF. DNA for the CDR3: TGTGCCAGCAGTTATCTAGGGGGGGCCCCTCAAGAGACCCAGTACTTC.

The chain uses TRBV10-3 and TRBJ2-3; D is perhaps TRBD1 (6 bases). The germline V gene encodes CDR1 ENHRY and CDR2 SYGVKD. Deletions cut 6 bases from V and 4 bases from J, with 11 bases between. There are 13 residues in the CDR3. The chain's CDR3 is CAIRLQGADTQYF. DNA of the CDR3: TGTGCCATCAGATTACAGGGTGCAGATACGCAGTATTTT.

This chain links TRBV11-2 with TRBJ1-2, with 9 positions matching TRBD1. Germline V gene data show CDR1 as SGHAT and CDR2 as FQNNGV. The CDR3 has 14 amino acids. V lost 6 bases to trimming and J lost 5 bases; unmatched junction nucleotides: 7. The CDR3 nucleotides are TGTGCCAGCAGAGACACAGGGACAGGGTATGGCTACACCTTC. Protein product: CASRDTGTGYGYTF. The full variable domain, with the rest looked up from reference TRBV11-2 and TRBJ1-2, is EAGVAQSPRYKIIEKRQSVAFWCNPISGHATLYWYQQILGQGPKLLIQFQNNGVVDDSQLPKDRFSAERLKGVDSTLKIQPAKLEDSAVYLCASRDTGTGYGYTFGSGTRLTVV.

J is TRBJ1-1 and V is TRBV5-4; 9 bases align to TRBD1. V shed 10 bases, J shed 1 base, and the junction held 8 bases outside the gene matches. The CDR3 consists of 14 residues. Germline V gene sequence: CDR1 SGHNT, CDR2 YYREEE (reference sequence). CDR3: CALGDRAGNTEAFF. The CDR3 DNA sequence: TGTGCCTTGGGGGACAGGGCGGGGAACACTGAAGCTTTCTTT.

This clone was recorded once. The CDR3 region is CASSVDRAEQYF. The CDR3 coding sequence is TGTGCCAGCAGTGTTGACAGGGCCGAGCAGTACTTC. The V gene is TRBV2, the J gene TRBJ2-7; 7 bases line up with TRBD1. This CDR3 contains 12 residues. Germline V gives CDR1 SNHLY, CDR2 FYNNEI. The V and J ends lost 4 bases and 6 bases, in that order; junction bases with no gene match: 3.

This clone was seen just once. The chain couples TRBV11-3 to TRBJ1-1; no firm D call. The CDR3 has 15 residues. Trimming removed 0 bases at V and 0 bases at J, with 8 bases between. Looked up from germline, CDR1 is SGHNT and CDR2 is YENEEA. CDR3 in amino acids: CASSLDGGMNTEAFF. The CDR3 DNA follows: TGTGCCAGCAGCTTAGATGGCGGTATGAACACTGAAGCTTTCTTT.

The rearrangement uses TRBV5-1 and TRBJ2-5; possibly TRBD2 for D (8 bases). Germline lookup yields CDR1 SGHRS and CDR2 YFSETQ. Between the trimmed V and J ends, which lost 0 bases and 1 base, there was a span of 13 bases. The CDR3 sequence is 16 residues long. DNA for the CDR3: TGCGCCAGCAGCTTGGGCGGGGGGACAGTCCAAGAGACCCAGTACTTC. This gives the protein CASSLGGGTVQETQYF.

A single count supports this clone. V gene TRBV9 combines with J gene TRBJ2-7; the match to TRBD2 covers 7 bases. The V gene end was trimmed by 0 bases and the J gene end by 2 bases; junction bases not matched to a gene: 5. There are 15 residues in the CDR3. Germline values: CDR1 SGDLS, CDR2 YYNGEE. This CDR3 reads CASSVGGGSPYEQYF. The CDR3 coding sequence is TGTGCCAGCAGCGTAGGCGGGGGATCCCCCTACGAGCAGTACTTC.